This TCR beta chain was retrieved from a study of cytomegalovirus exposure and HLA in healthy donors. Clones were sequenced by immunoSEQ multiplex PCR, and TCRdb holds only the in-frame ones, with some missing. There are about 200,000 clones in the sample; around 88% occur only once, and about 2.9% lies in the top ten. This CDR3 contains 17 residues. J gave up 1 base and V 6 bases, and 13 bases lay outside the gene matches. Germline CDR1 is MDHEN and CDR2 is SYDVKM. V and J are TRBV28 and TRBJ2-3; 7 nucleotides line up with TRBD2. The sequencing sample was made of PBMCs. The receptor was isolated from a woman aged 18-35 years in good health and CMV-seronegative. Here the CDR3 reads CASSPHPAGVRTDTQYF. In DNA, the CDR3 is TGTGCCAGCAGCCCCCACCCCGCGGGGGTACGCACAGATACGCAGTATTTT.